This TCR beta chain emerged from a study of CD8+CD57+ T cells in acquired aplastic anemia. Study-level background: Roughly 3 ug was the average amount of DNA from sorted CD4+ and CD8+ cells. Healthy donor sequencing depth: roughly 10 million CD4+, some 11 million CD8+ reads.

Findings and limits, study-wide: Patients shared under 30 CD8+ CDR3 sequences with controls. Patients and healthy controls showed no significant CD8+ Simpson's diversity difference.

The CDR3 is 13 residues long. Trimming at V came to 4 bases and at J to 3 bases, leaving 2 bases not matched to a gene. Germline CDR1 is SGHNT and CDR2 is YYREEE (reference sequence). TCR beta VDJ combinations and CDR3 sequences were profiled from genomic DNA. TCRdb reprocessed the reads via MiXCR and lists one record per CDR3 protein. The sample holds roughly 180,000 distinct CDR3 sequences, just over 45% seen once. There are many counts of this clonotype. Antigen specificity is unknown. This chain joins TRBV5-4 and TRBJ1-1; 8 positions match TRBD1. The sample comprised sorted CD4+, CD8+, or CD8+CD57+ T cells (not recorded which) from PBMCs. The receptor's source is a human donor in good health. The CDR3 here is CASSADRDTEAFF. CDR3 nucleotide sequence: TGTGCCAGCAGCGCGGACAGGGACACTGAAGCTTTCTTT.